These 26 T cell receptor beta chains originate from one sample sequenced in a study of long-term antiretroviral therapy in people with HIV. immunoSEQ v3.0 was run at survey level. The protocol was immunoSEQ multiplex PCR, while the TCRdb copy is restricted to in-frame clones and leaves out a portion. This table holds 9,500 to 15,000 clones, over 80% found once. The source material was unsorted PBMCs, sampled just over 8 years after starting antiretroviral therapy. The receptors here all came from a man in his fifties or sixties with HIV.

CDR3 in amino acids: CASSALGYNEQFF. The CDR3, as DNA: TGTGCCAGCAGTGCCCTGGGGTACAATGAGCAGTTCTTC. The gene calls are TRBV27 and TRBJ2-1; D is uncertain. Germline V gene sequence: CDR1 MNHEY, CDR2 SMNVEV (reference sequence). The CDR3 has 13 residues. Trimming cost V 5 bases and J 4 bases, with 9 bases left between them.

The genes are TRBV7-6 and TRBJ2-1, with a tentative D call TRBD1 (5 bases). Trimming removed 1 base from V and 8 bases from J, with 18 bases in between. Germline values: CDR1 SGHVS, CDR2 FNYEAQ. The CDR3 covers 16 residues. The CDR3 sequence is CASSLVGTGLRDEQFF. The CDR3 coding sequence is TGTGCCAGCAGCTTAGTAGGAACAGGCCTAAGAGATGAGCAGTTCTTC.

This clone was detected a few times. V usage is TRBV6-1 and J usage is TRBJ2-1; D remains unclear. V was trimmed by 1 base and J by 6 bases, leaving 13 bases between them. This CDR3 region has 15 residues. Germline V gene lookup returns CDR1 MNHNS and CDR2 SASEGT. CDR3 protein: CASSEGILPTNEQFF. The CDR3 nucleotides are TGTGCCAGCAGTGAAGGGATACTGCCCACCAATGAGCAGTTCTTC.

V and J are TRBV29-1 and TRBJ1-2; TRBD1 might be the D (6 bases). The CDR3 is made up of 13 amino acids. The V end was cut by 3 bases, the J end by 2 bases, with 10 bases between. Germline loops: CDR1 SQVTM, CDR2 ANQGSEA. The DNA for the CDR3 is TGCAGCGTTGATGGCAGGGGAAACTATGGCTACACCTTC. It is translated as CSVDGRGNYGYTF.

The rearrangement links TRBV25-1 to TRBJ2-1, with 7 bases identical to TRBD1. V trimming: 4 bases; J trimming: 5 bases; junction bases outside the gene matches: 8. The CDR3 consists of 15 residues. Per the germline V gene, CDR1 is MGHDK and CDR2 is SYGVNS. Written as DNA, the CDR3 is TGTGCCAGCAGTGCACTGACAGGGAAAGACAATGAGCAGTTCTTC. The encoded protein is CASSALTGKDNEQFF.

This clone was seen a handful of times. The chain recombines TRBV19 with TRBJ1-1, with a weak D call TRBD1 (6 bases). V lost 1 base, J lost 4 bases, and 16 bases lay in between. The germline V gene encodes CDR1 LNHDA and CDR2 SQIVND (reference sequence). This CDR3 spans 16 amino acids. CDR3: CASSIGPLGGRTEAFF. The CDR3 bases are TGTGCCAGTAGTATAGGCCCTCTGGGGGGGCGCACTGAAGCTTTCTTT.

In its sample, this clone is large. J is TRBJ1-3 and V is TRBV9; D not resolved. Trimming shortened V by 2 bases and J by 3 bases, and 18 bases separated the two germline ends. The CDR3 totals 17 residues. Germline CDR1 is SGDLS and CDR2 is YYNGEE. CDR3 coding DNA: TGTGCCAGCAGCGTTGCACGAGGGCCTTCGGATGGAAACACCATATATTTT. It encodes CASSVARGPSDGNTIYF. The variable domain in full, with the rest retrieved from reference TRBV9 and TRBJ1-3, is DSGVTQTPKHLITATGQRVTLRCSPRSGDLSVYWYQQSLDQGLQFLIQYYNGEERAKGNILERFSAQQFPDLHSELNLSSLELGDSALYFCASSVARGPSDGNTIYFGEGSWLTVV.

This chain uses TRBV5-5 with TRBJ1-1; TRBD1 is a possible D gene (5 bases). The germline V and J ends were trimmed by 1 base and 0 bases, with 7 bases remaining between them. The CDR3 loop spans 14 amino acids. Looked up from germline, CDR1 is SGHKS and CDR2 is YYEKEE (reference sequence). In DNA, the CDR3 is TGTGCCAGCAGCTTGTACAGGATGAACACTGAAGCTTTCTTT. This translates into CASSLYRMNTEAFF.

This rearrangement joins TRBV11-2 to TRBJ2-7; maybe TRBD2 (6 bases). The V end lost 5 bases, the J end lost 12 bases, and 20 bases lay between the germline ends. This CDR3 contains 13 residues. CDR1 SGHAT and CDR2 FQNNGV come from the germline V gene. For the CDR3, the DNA is TGTGCCAGCAGCCCTAGAGGGGAGGCCCATACGTACTTC. Translation: CASSPRGEAHTYF.

The chain is built from TRBV10-2 and TRBJ2-2, with 9 bases that match TRBD1. The germline V gene encodes CDR1 WSHSY and CDR2 SAAADI. This CDR3 contains 14 residues. The V and J ends lost 7 bases and 8 bases, in that order; junction bases with no gene match: 8. The CDR3 DNA sequence: TGCGCCAGCATCCCAGACAGGGGGTTGGGGGAGCTGTTTTTT. Translated, it gives CASIPDRGLGELFF.

The CDR3 nucleotides are TGCGCCAGCAGTGAGTCAGGAACAGGTGGCTACACCTTC. Protein product: CASSESGTGGYTF. The chain uses TRBV10-1 and TRBJ1-2, with D possibly TRBD1 on 5 matching bases. Germline-derived CDR1 and CDR2 are WNHNN and SYGVQD (reference sequence). V was clipped by 0 bases and J by 7 bases, with 9 bases between them. This CDR3 spans 13 amino acids.

The gene calls are TRBV10-3 and TRBJ2-7, with a tentative D call TRBD1 (5 bases). V shed 0 bases and J shed 2 bases, with 11 bases lying between them. This CDR3 region has 15 residues. Germline V gene sequence: CDR1 ENHRY, CDR2 SYGVKD. DNA for the CDR3: TGTGCCATCAGTGAGTCAACAGGCCTGACCTACGAGCAGTACTTC. Its protein is CAISESTGLTYEQYF.

The chain couples TRBV14 to TRBJ2-7, with D unresolved. This CDR3 is 13 amino acids long. Trimming left V 0 bases short and J 7 bases short, with 10 bases between. The germline V gene has CDR1 SGHDN and CDR2 FVKESK. The CDR3 region is CASSQDTLSEQYF. Written as DNA, the CDR3 is TGTGCCAGCAGCCAAGATACCCTGAGTGAGCAGTACTTC.

This clone was detected once. The rearrangement joins TRBV27 to TRBJ2-7; D could derive from TRBD1 or TRBD2 (5 bases each). Germline CDR1 and CDR2: MNHEY and SMNVEV (reference sequence). The CDR3 totals 14 residues. Trimming cost V 0 bases and J 2 bases, with 8 bases left between them. The CDR3 protein is CASSLSGVPYEQYF. In nucleotides, the CDR3 is TGTGCCAGCAGTTTATCGGGGGTTCCCTACGAGCAGTACTTC.

V is TRBV6-5 and J is TRBJ2-7; weak D call: TRBD2 (6 bases). Trimming removed 5 bases at V and 6 bases at J, with 20 bases between. Germline CDR1 MNHEY, CDR2 SVGAGI. This CDR3 has 15 amino acids. CDR3 amino acids: CASSPPGTEGGEQYF. CDR3 sequence (DNA): TGTGCCAGCAGTCCCCCCGGGACTGAAGGAGGCGAGCAGTACTTC.

The genes are TRBV6-5 and TRBJ1-2; D is undetermined. Germline values: CDR1 MNHEY, CDR2 SVGAGI. The CDR3 covers 13 residues. V was shortened by 5 bases and J by 8 bases, with 15 bases between the two germline ends. The CDR3 spells CASSPSWAGGYTF. The CDR3 DNA sequence: TGTGCCAGCAGTCCTTCTTGGGCCGGGGGCTACACCTTC.

This chain connects TRBV25-1 to TRBJ2-2; D not certain. This CDR3 has 14 amino acids. Trimming removed 7 bases from V and 0 bases from J, with 9 bases in between. CDR1 is MGHDK and CDR2 is SYGVNS in the germline V gene. The CDR3 bases are TGTGCCAGCACCCAGGAATCGAACACCGGGGAGCTGTTTTTT. It specifies CASTQESNTGELFF.

V and J are TRBV29-1 and TRBJ1-1, with D unresolved. With 4 bases removed from V and 6 bases from J, the gap between germline ends came to 15 bases. CDR1 is SQVTM and CDR2 is ANQGSEA in the germline V gene. The CDR3 spans 13 residues. In DNA, the CDR3 is TGCAGCGTTGGTAGACCTCAGAAGCCTGAAGCTTTCTTT. Encoded protein: CSVGRPQKPEAFF.

The chain combines TRBV9 with TRBJ2-3, with unresolved D. This CDR3 is built from 16 residues. Germline CDR1 reads SGDLS; CDR2 reads YYNGEE. Trimming shortened V by 0 bases and J by 1 base, and 12 bases separated the two germline ends. The CDR3 DNA sequence: TGTGCCAGCAGCGTAGAACCGGGTTGGGGCACAGATACGCAGTATTTT. It yields the protein CASSVEPGWGTDTQYF.

This chain uses TRBV2 with TRBJ2-3; the D is unclear. CDR3 length: 17 amino acids. V lost 1 base to trimming and J lost 2 bases, with 16 bases between them. The germline V gene has CDR1 SNHLY and CDR2 FYNNEI. CDR3 amino acids: CASSEEAWYTYTDTQYF. CDR3 coding DNA: TGTGCCAGCAGTGAAGAGGCATGGTACACCTACACAGATACGCAGTATTTT.

The rearrangement links TRBV5-6 to TRBJ1-1; D is possibly TRBD1 (5 bases). Per the germline V gene, CDR1 is SGHDT and CDR2 is YYEEEE. The CDR3 extends over 13 amino acids. The V end was cut by 0 bases, the J end by 11 bases, with 14 bases between. The CDR3 protein is CASSLVASRDAFF. The CDR3 region has the DNA TGTGCCAGCAGCTTGGTAGCCAGCCGGGACGCTTTCTTT.

The gene calls are TRBV7-3 and TRBJ2-3; 10 bases line up with TRBD2. Germline lookup yields CDR1 SGHTA and CDR2 FQGTGA. V was pared by 3 bases and J by 2 bases, with 2 bases of the junction left unmatched. The CDR3 loop spans 15 amino acids. Written as DNA, the CDR3 is TGTGCCAGCAGCTTCGGGACTAGCGACACAGATACGCAGTATTTT. Its translation is CASSFGTSDTDTQYF.

The chain recombines TRBV30 with TRBJ2-7, with 9 nucleotides matching TRBD2. Germline V gives CDR1 GTSNPN, CDR2 SVGIG (reference sequence). CDR3 length: 14 amino acids. With 0 bases clipped from V and 5 bases from J, the junction kept 5 bases outside the gene matches. The CDR3 bases are TGTGCCTGGAGTGTTCCTAGCGGGGAGGACGAGCAGTACTTC. Amino acid sequence: CAWSVPSGEDEQYF. The full variable domain, in which reference TRBV30 and TRBJ2-7 provide the parts outside the CDR3, is SQTIHQWPATLVQPVGSPLSLECTVEGTSNPNLYWYRQAAGRGLQLLFYSVGIGQISSEVPQNLSASRPQDRQFILSSKKLLLSDSGFYLCAWSVPSGEDEQYFGPGTRLTVT.

The chain has TRBV30 and TRBJ2-7; the D gene is possibly TRBD2 (6 bases). The V gene's germline CDR1 is GTSNPN and CDR2 SVGIG (reference sequence). This CDR3 comprises 12 residues. V was pared by 3 bases and J by 0 bases, with 6 bases between. CDR3 nucleotides: TGTGCCTGGAGCGGGGGCTCCTACGAGCAGTACTTC. It is translated as CAWSGGSYEQYF.

The chain combines TRBV7-2 with TRBJ1-1, with D maybe TRBD1 (5 bases). The ends were cut back, 3 bases at V and 1 base at J, with 15 bases in the middle. Germline values: CDR1 SGHTA, CDR2 FQGNSA. This CDR3 is 16 amino acids long. CDR3 coding DNA: TGTGCCAGCAGCTTTAAACAGGTAGCGAAGAACACTGAAGCTTTCTTT. It specifies CASSFKQVAKNTEAFF.

The chain is built from TRBV7-2 and TRBJ2-5; 12 bases align to TRBD2. Germline values: CDR1 SGHTA, CDR2 FQGNSA. The CDR3 is 18 residues long. The junction had 7 bases not matched to a gene; V was cut back by 1 base and J by 1 base. CDR3 nucleotides: TGTGCCAGCAGCTTAGTGGCTAGCGGGGGGGCCTTCCAAGAGACCCAGTACTTC. It encodes CASSLVASGGAFQETQYF.